This TCR beta chain was recovered during a study of blood T cell repertoires in COVID-19. Overall study: The cDNA or gDNA used as material had been derived from T cells, B-cell-depleted T cells, or PBMCs.

TCRdb keeps only in-frame clones here, not all; method: immunoSEQ multiplex PCR. The sample carries roughly 250,000 clones, roughly 82% recorded once. This clonotype originated in a woman of 80 years or more with active or convalescent COVID-19. Sequenced input: peripheral blood.

CDR3 loop: CASSLRWGPNTEAFF. The CDR3 nucleotides are TGTGCCAGCAGCCTCCGTTGGGGCCCGAACACTGAAGCTTTCTTT. The genes are TRBV11-2 and TRBJ1-1, with a possible D match to TRBD1 (5 bases). The CDR3 totals 15 residues. Germline CDR1 and CDR2: SGHAT and FQNNGV. V was pared by 5 bases and J by 1 base, with 14 bases between.